The 17 T cell receptor beta chains below all came from one sample that was sequenced in a study of T cells after posttransplantation cyclophosphamide. Methotrexate plus calcineurin inhibitor accompanied controls' myeloablative marrow transplants; sampling was 1 year later. Clones were read by immunoSEQ multiplex PCR, and TCRdb kept only the in-frame ones, dropping some. The table records about 21,000 clones, 80% to 90% of them present only once. This material consisted of PBMCs, taken 362 days after allogeneic stem cell transplant with calcineurin inhibitor and methotrexate. All receptors come from a female patient in her 30s who received an allogeneic stem cell transplant from an unrelated donor, was CMV-positive, and had acute and chronic GVHD. The graft donor may account for some of the T cells.

This chain connects TRBV10-2 to TRBJ1-1; possible D gene TRBD1, 6 bases. In germline, CDR1 is WSHSY, CDR2 SAAADI. CDR3 length equals 13 residues. The ends were cut back, 2 bases at V and 7 bases at J, with 11 bases in the middle. The CDR3 sequence: CASSEPGTLEAFF. The CDR3 DNA follows: TGCGCCAGCAGTGAGCCCGGGACACTTGAAGCTTTCTTT.

The V gene is TRBV10-3, the J gene TRBJ2-6; 7 nucleotides align to TRBD2. The J segment lost 3 bases and the V segment lost 3 bases, leaving 2 bases of the junction unmatched. The CDR3 is 15 amino acids. Germline loops: CDR1 ENHRY, CDR2 SYGVKD. The CDR3 loop reads CAISELAIGANVLTF. In nucleotides, the CDR3 is TGTGCCATCAGTGAACTAGCGATTGGGGCCAACGTCCTGACTTTC.

The J gene is TRBJ2-1, the V gene TRBV9; D not certain. The CDR3 runs to 15 residues. V was pared by 3 bases and J by 5 bases, with 15 bases between. CDR1 and CDR2 from the germline V gene are SGDLS and YYNGEE. This chain's CDR3 is CASSALFKPDNEQFF. The CDR3 DNA reads as TGTGCCAGCAGCGCCCTTTTTAAGCCTGACAATGAGCAGTTCTTC.

This chain links TRBV27 with TRBJ2-2; 10 bases are a match to TRBD1. CDR1 is MNHEY, CDR2 SMNVEV, per germline (reference sequence). J was trimmed by 6 bases and V by 5 bases; bases with no gene match: 6. The CDR3 has 15 residues. The CDR3: CASSLGQGGAGELFF. CDR3 in DNA: TGTGCCAGCAGTCTCGGACAGGGGGGGGCCGGGGAGCTGTTTTTT.

The gene calls are TRBV6-5 and TRBJ2-7; no firm D call. Germline V gene sequence: CDR1 MNHEY, CDR2 SVGAGI. V was pared by 2 bases and J by 7 bases, with 6 bases between. The CDR3 sequence is 11 residues long. The CDR3 reads CASSYAAEQYF. The CDR3 bases are TGTGCCAGCAGTTACGCAGCGGAGCAGTACTTC.

The chain recombines TRBV6-5 with TRBJ1-1; 12 nucleotides line up with TRBD1. Germline V CDR1 and CDR2: MNHEY, SVGAGI. The CDR3 extends over 14 amino acids. CDR3 sequence: CTPGTGGMGTEAFF. The CDR3 DNA reads as TGTACACCCGGGACAGGGGGCATGGGGACTGAAGCTTTCTTT.

The CDR3 DNA is TGCGCCAGCCACGAACCGGACACCCCAGATGGCTACACCTTC. It specifies CASHEPDTPDGYTF. The genes are TRBV5-1 and TRBJ1-2, with a weak D call TRBD1 (5 bases). Germline V gene lookup returns CDR1 SGHRS and CDR2 YFSETQ. The CDR3 is 14 residues long. V dropped 7 bases and J dropped 6 bases, with 19 bases sitting between them.

V gene TRBV13 combines with J gene TRBJ2-3; D perhaps matches TRBD1 (5 bases). Germline CDR1 and CDR2: PRHDT and FYEKMQ (reference sequence). The CDR3 spans 14 residues. V was shortened by 4 bases and J by 1 base, with 9 bases between the two germline ends. The CDR3 DNA is TGTGCCAGCAGCTCCCAGACAGGCACAGATACGCAGTATTTT. This translates into CASSSQTGTDTQYF. Supplemented by reference TRBV13 and TRBJ2-3, the full variable domain reads AAGVIQSPRHLIKEKRETATLKCYPIPRHDTVYWYQQGPGQDPQFLISFYEKMQSDKGSIPDRFSAQQFSDYHSELNMSSLELGDSALYFCASSSQTGTDTQYFGPGTRLTVL.

The chain links TRBV13 to TRBJ2-3, with 10 nucleotides matching TRBD2. The length of the CDR3 is 17 residues. V lost 6 bases and J lost 3; bases outside the gene matches: 12. Looked up from germline, CDR1 is PRHDT and CDR2 is FYEKMQ (reference sequence). For the CDR3, the DNA is TGTGCCAGCAGTCGAGGTGGTGGGACTAGCGATACAGATACGCAGTATTTT. It yields the protein CASSRGGGTSDTDTQYF.

There are a few counts of this clone. This chain links TRBV19 with TRBJ1-5, with D unresolved. The ends were cut back, 3 bases at V and 4 bases at J, with 7 bases in the middle. Germline V gene lookup returns CDR1 LNHDA and CDR2 SQIVND (reference sequence). The CDR3 is 13 amino acids. The CDR3 is CASSIGENQPQHF. The CDR3 DNA sequence: TGTGCCAGTAGTATTGGGGAGAATCAGCCCCAGCATTTT. Filled out from reference TRBV19 and TRBJ1-5, the complete variable domain reads DGGITQSPKYLFRKEGQNVTLSCEQNLNHDAMYWYRQDPGQGLRLIYYSQIVNDFQKGDIAEGYSVSREKKESFPLTVTSAQKNPTAFYLCASSIGENQPQHFGDGTRLSIL.

The chain carries TRBV7-9 and TRBJ2-5; 9 bases agree with TRBD2. This CDR3 region has 11 residues. V lost 11 bases and J lost 2; bases outside the gene matches: 0. Germline values: CDR1 SEHNR, CDR2 FQNEAQ (reference sequence). CDR3 sequence: CAAGGQETQYF. In DNA, the CDR3 is TGTGCCGCGGGGGGGCAAGAGACCCAGTACTTC.

This chain joins TRBV7-2 and TRBJ2-7, with D tentatively TRBD1 (5 bases). The CDR3 is 17 residues long. Germline V lookup: CDR1 SGHTA, CDR2 FQGNSA. V was shortened by 1 base and J by 2 bases, with 18 bases between the two germline ends. The CDR3, as DNA: TGTGCCAGCAGCTTAGGGGTTGTTCGGTACAGGCCCTACGAGCAGTACTTC. This sequence encodes CASSLGVVRYRPYEQYF.

This clone was counted once. The V call is TRBV27, the J call TRBJ2-7; TRBD1 matches at 7 bases. Trimming removed 6 bases from V and 0 bases from J; junction bases left unmatched: 2. The CDR3 extends over 13 amino acids. Germline CDR1 reads MNHEY; CDR2 reads SMNVEV (reference sequence). The CDR3 DNA follows: TGTGCCAGCAGGGGACAGTCCTCCTACGAGCAGTACTTC. Residues: CASRGQSSYEQYF.

The chain carries TRBV6-5 and TRBJ2-1; no clear D gene. The germline V gene has CDR1 MNHEY and CDR2 SVGAGI. Trimming stripped 2 bases from V and 9 bases from J, with 5 bases between. The CDR3 runs to 11 residues. The CDR3 DNA sequence: TGTGCCAGCAGTTACCAGTTTGAGCAGTTCTTC. This sequence encodes CASSYQFEQFF.

The chain recombines TRBV28 with TRBJ1-2; TRBD1 matches 10 bases. Germline V gene data show CDR1 as MDHEN and CDR2 as SYDVKM. J gave up 2 bases and V 4 bases, and 4 bases lay outside the gene matches. The CDR3 extends over 15 amino acids. Here the CDR3 reads CASSSPTGGNYGYTF. The CDR3 DNA sequence: TGTGCCAGCAGTTCCCCGACAGGGGGCAACTATGGCTACACCTTC.

CDR3: CASSPVRMNTEAFF. CDR3 DNA sequence: TGTGCCAGCAGCCCAGTGAGGATGAACACTGAAGCTTTCTTT. V gene TRBV7-9 combines with J gene TRBJ1-1; D not certain. Germline-derived CDR1 and CDR2 are SEHNR and FQNEAQ (reference sequence). This CDR3 is 14 amino acids long. V was pared by 5 bases and J by 0 bases, with 10 bases between.

The chain recombines TRBV2 with TRBJ2-2, with 7 nucleotides matching TRBD1. The germline V gene encodes CDR1 SNHLY and CDR2 FYNNEI. The CDR3 length is 13 residues. With V trimmed by 8 bases and J by 4 bases, 4 bases remained unmatched. The CDR3 region has the DNA TGTGCCAGCGGCGACAGGGTCACCGGGGAGCTGTTTTTT. This translates into CASGDRVTGELFF.